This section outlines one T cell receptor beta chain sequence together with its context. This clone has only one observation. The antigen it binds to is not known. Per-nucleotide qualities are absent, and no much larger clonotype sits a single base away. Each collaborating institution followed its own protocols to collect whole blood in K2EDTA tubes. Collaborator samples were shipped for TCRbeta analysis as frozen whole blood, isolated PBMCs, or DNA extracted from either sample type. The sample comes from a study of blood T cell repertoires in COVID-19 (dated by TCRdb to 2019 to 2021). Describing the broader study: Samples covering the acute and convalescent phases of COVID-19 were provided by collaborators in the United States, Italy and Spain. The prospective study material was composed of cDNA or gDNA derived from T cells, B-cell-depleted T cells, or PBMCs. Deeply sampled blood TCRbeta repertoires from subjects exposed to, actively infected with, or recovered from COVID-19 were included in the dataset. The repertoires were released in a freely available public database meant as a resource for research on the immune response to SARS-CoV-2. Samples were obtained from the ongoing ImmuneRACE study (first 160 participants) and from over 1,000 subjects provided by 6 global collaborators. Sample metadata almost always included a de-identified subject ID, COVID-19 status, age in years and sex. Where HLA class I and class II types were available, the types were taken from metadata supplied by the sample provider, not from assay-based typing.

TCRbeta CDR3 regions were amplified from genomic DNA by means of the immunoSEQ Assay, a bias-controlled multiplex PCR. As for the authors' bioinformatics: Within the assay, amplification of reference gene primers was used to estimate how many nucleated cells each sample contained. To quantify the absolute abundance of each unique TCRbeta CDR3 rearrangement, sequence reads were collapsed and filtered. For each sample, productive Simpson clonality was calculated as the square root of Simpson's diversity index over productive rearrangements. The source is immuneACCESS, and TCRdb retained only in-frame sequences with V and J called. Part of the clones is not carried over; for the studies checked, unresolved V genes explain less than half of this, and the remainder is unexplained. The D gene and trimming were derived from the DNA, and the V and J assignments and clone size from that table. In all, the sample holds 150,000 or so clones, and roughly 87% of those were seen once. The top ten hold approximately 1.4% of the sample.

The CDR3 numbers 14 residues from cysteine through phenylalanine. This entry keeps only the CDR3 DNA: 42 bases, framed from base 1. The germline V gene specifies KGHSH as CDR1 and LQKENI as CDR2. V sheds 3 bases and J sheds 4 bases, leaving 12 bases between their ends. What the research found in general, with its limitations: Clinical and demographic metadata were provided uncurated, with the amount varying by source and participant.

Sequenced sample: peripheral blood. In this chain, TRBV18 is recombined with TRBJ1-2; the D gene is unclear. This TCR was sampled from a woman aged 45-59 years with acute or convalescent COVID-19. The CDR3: CASSPGQQVYGYTF. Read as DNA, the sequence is TGTGCCAGCTCACCGGGTCAGCAGGTCTATGGCTACACCTTC.